Following are 15 T cell receptor beta chains from one sample sequenced in a study of cytomegalovirus exposure and HLA in healthy donors. The PCR had 60 Vbeta and 13 Jbeta primers. Assay used: immunoSEQ multiplex PCR; TCRdb lists only in-frame clones, some missing. The sample consists of roughly 230,000 clones, around 80% of them appearing once. The sequenced material came from PBMCs. The receptors shown here come from a boy younger than 18 in good health and CMV-seronegative.

The chain has TRBV7-9 and TRBJ2-1; 10 bases agree with TRBD2. J was trimmed by 6 bases and V by 2 bases; bases with no gene match: 16. Germline CDR1 is SEHNR and CDR2 is FQNEAQ (reference sequence). This CDR3 is built from 19 residues. The DNA of the CDR3 is TGTGCCAGCAGCTTATCTCTAGCGGGAGCTCTCGGAGGTCCCAATGAGCAGTTCTTC. It encodes CASSLSLAGALGGPNEQFF.

The chain has TRBV19 and TRBJ1-5; no definite D call. Germline values: CDR1 LNHDA, CDR2 SQIVND (reference sequence). The CDR3 runs 14 residues. V gave up 1 base and J gave up 7 bases, with 11 bases separating them. CDR3 sequence: CASSIVILTQPQHF. The CDR3 nucleotides read TGTGCCAGTAGTATAGTCATCCTAACCCAGCCCCAGCATTTT.

The J gene is TRBJ1-2, the V gene TRBV7-9; no firm D call. This CDR3 spans 14 amino acids. V lost 3 bases and J lost 6, with 14 bases in between. Germline V lookup: CDR1 SEHNR, CDR2 FQNEAQ (reference sequence). CDR3 sequence: CASSFQVTRHGYTF. CDR3 sequence (DNA): TGTGCCAGCAGCTTCCAGGTGACTAGGCATGGCTACACCTTC.

The rearrangement links TRBV7-6 to TRBJ2-2, with 12 bases identical to TRBD2. Germline V lookup: CDR1 SGHVS, CDR2 FNYEAQ. The CDR3 contains 18 residues. Germline trimming cut 1 base from V and 4 bases from J; bases unmatched to any gene: 7. The CDR3 bases are TGTGCCAGCAGCTTAGGCCTAGCGGGGGGGCTATCCACCGGGGAGCTGTTTTTT. Amino acids: CASSLGLAGGLSTGELFF.

This chain uses TRBV5-6 with TRBJ1-6; no clear D. The V gene lost 5 bases and the J gene lost 0 bases, with 15 bases spanning the gap. The CDR3 runs 17 residues. Germline V gives CDR1 SGHDT, CDR2 YYEEEE. The DNA of the CDR3 is TGTGCCAGCAGTTACACAGAGGGAAGCTCCTATAATTCACCCCTCCACTTT. Translating gives CASSYTEGSSYNSPLHF. Full variable domain (missing parts from reference TRBV5-6 and TRBJ1-6): DAGVTQSPTHLIKTRGQQVTLRCSPKSGHDTVSWYQQALGQGPQFIFQYYEEEERQRGNFPDRFSGHQFPNYSSELNVNALLLGDSALYLCASSYTEGSSYNSPLHFGNGTRLTVT.

The chain joins TRBV19 to TRBJ2-7, with D possibly matching TRBD2 (6 bases). CDR3 length: 14 amino acids. CDR1 and CDR2 (germline): LNHDA, SQIVND (reference sequence). V lost 0 bases to trimming and J lost 6 bases, with 12 bases between them. The CDR3 DNA is TGTGCCAGTAGTATAGACGGACCGGGAGTCGAGCAGTACTTC. It translates to CASSIDGPGVEQYF.

This chain links TRBV4-1 with TRBJ2-1; weak D call: TRBD2 (5 bases). V was pared by 6 bases and J by 1 base, with 13 bases between. There are 15 residues in the CDR3. Germline CDR1 and CDR2: MGHRA and YSYEKL. In nucleotides, the CDR3 is TGCGCCAGCAGACCCATCAGCGGATCCTACAATGAGCAGTTCTTC. It translates to CASRPISGSYNEQFF.

The J gene is TRBJ2-2, the V gene TRBV6-4; 8 nucleotides agree with TRBD1. The V gene end was trimmed by 10 bases and the J gene end by 4 bases; junction bases not matched to a gene: 5. The germline CDR1 and CDR2 sequences are MRHNA and SNTAGT. This CDR3 is 13 amino acids long. The chain's CDR3 is CAKYRGSTGELFF. In DNA form, the CDR3 reads TGTGCCAAATACAGGGGGAGCACCGGGGAGCTGTTTTTT.

This clone was found once. The CDR3: CASRYTGQPQHF. The DNA for the CDR3 is TGTGCCAGCAGATACACGGGGCAGCCCCAGCATTTT. The V call is TRBV2, the J call TRBJ1-5; no firm D call. The CDR3 is 12 residues long. Trimming cost V 6 bases and J 7 bases, with 10 bases left between them. Germline lookup yields CDR1 SNHLY and CDR2 FYNNEI. Combining the CDR3 with reference TRBV2 and TRBJ1-5 gives the whole variable domain EPEVTQTPSHQVTQMGQEVILRCVPISNHLYFYWYRQILGQKVEFLVSFYNNEISEKSEIFDDQFSVERPDGSNFTLKIRSTKLEDSAMYFCASRYTGQPQHFGDGTRLSIL.

J is TRBJ1-5 and V is TRBV19; 7 nucleotides match TRBD1. In germline, CDR1 is LNHDA, CDR2 SQIVND (reference sequence). V lost 5 bases, J lost 2 bases, and 9 bases stayed unmatched. This CDR3 has 16 amino acids. Here the CDR3 reads CASSSLRGQGNQPQHF. CDR3 nucleotide sequence: TGTGCCAGTAGTTCTCTTCGCGGACAGGGCAATCAGCCCCAGCATTTT.

This rearrangement joins TRBV29-1 to TRBJ1-2; TRBD1 is a possible D gene (6 bases). The V end was cut by 2 bases, the J end by 6 bases, with 10 bases between. CDR1 is SQVTM, CDR2 ANQGSEA, per germline. The CDR3 totals 12 residues. CDR3 region: CSVELGADGYTF. The CDR3 DNA reads as TGCAGCGTTGAACTGGGGGCGGATGGCTACACCTTC.

This clone was seen a single time. CDR3 nucleotides: TGTGCCAGCTCGCGGGGACAGGGGGCTGTTCAGCCCCAGCATTTT. Its protein product is CASSRGQGAVQPQHF. The chain links TRBV18 to TRBJ1-5, with 12 nucleotides matching TRBD1. The CDR3 loop spans 15 amino acids. From germline, CDR1 is KGHSH and CDR2 LQKENI. V was clipped by 6 bases and J by 6 bases; unmatched bases: 6.

The rearrangement joins TRBV9 to TRBJ1-1; maybe TRBD1 (5 bases). From germline, CDR1 is SGDLS and CDR2 YYNGEE. The V end lost 0 bases, the J end lost 5 bases, and 11 bases lay between the germline ends. CDR3 length: 14 amino acids. As DNA, the CDR3 is TGTGCCAGCAGCGTAGCAGGAGGGGATACTGAAGCTTTCTTT. This translates into CASSVAGGDTEAFF.

The genes are TRBV15 and TRBJ1-4; 7 bases agree with TRBD1. Trimming took 0 bases from V and 5 from J; bases not matched to a gene: 3. The CDR3 covers 15 residues. The V gene's germline CDR1 is LNHNV and CDR2 YYDKDF (reference sequence). CDR3 bases: TGTGCCACCAGCAGAGAATCGGGACAGAATGAAAAACTGTTTTTT. Residues: CATSRESGQNEKLFF.

The table lists this clone with a count of one. The chain is built from TRBV6-4 and TRBJ1-2; possible D gene TRBD1, 5 bases. Germline V lookup: CDR1 MRHNA, CDR2 SNTAGT. The CDR3 covers 14 residues. V dropped 1 base and J dropped 2 bases, with 8 bases sitting between them. CDR3 sequence (DNA): TGTGCCAGCAGTGACTGGGCAGGGAACTATGGCTACACCTTC. Residues: CASSDWAGNYGYTF.